What follows are 14 T cell receptor beta chains derived from one specimen sequenced in a study of blood T cell repertoires in COVID-19. Method: immunoSEQ multiplex PCR; TCRdb's copy keeps in-frame clones and lacks some. Of some 200,000 clones listed, approximately 82% were seen once; the top ten hold approximately 4.7%. The sequenced sample consisted of PBMCs or T cells enriched from blood (not recorded which). These receptors all stem from a woman in her fifties or sixties with acute COVID-19.

This sequence joins TRBV9 and TRBJ1-1; TRBD1 matches 7 bases. CDR3 length: 15 amino acids. The V and J ends lost 4 bases and 4 bases, in that order; junction bases with no gene match: 10. Per germline, CDR1 SGDLS and CDR2 YYNGEE. The CDR3 coding sequence is TGTGCCAGCAGCCCTCCAACAGGGGCTGGCACTGAAGCTTTCTTT. Its protein is CASSPPTGAGTEAFF.

V is TRBV5-4 and J is TRBJ2-5; 11 bases fit TRBD2. Germline CDR1 is SGHNT and CDR2 is YYREEE (reference sequence). Germline trimming cut 4 bases from V and 1 base from J; bases unmatched to any gene: 6. The CDR3 length is 16 residues. This CDR3 is CASSQGTSGLQETQYF. CDR3 nucleotides: TGTGCCAGCAGCCAGGGGACTAGCGGACTCCAAGAGACCCAGTACTTC.

The genes are TRBV10-1 and TRBJ1-4; maybe TRBD1 (5 bases). Germline CDR1 and CDR2: WNHNN and SYGVQD (reference sequence). V lost 4 bases and J 7 bases, leaving 16 bases between the germline ends. This CDR3 spans 15 amino acids. This CDR3 reads CASSGEPGLPEKLFF. The CDR3 nucleotides are TGCGCCAGCAGTGGGGAACCGGGACTGCCTGAAAAACTGTTTTTT.

The chain is built from TRBV19 and TRBJ1-4, with unresolved D. V was shortened by 3 bases and J by 8 bases, with 13 bases between the two germline ends. The germline CDR1 and CDR2 sequences are LNHDA and SQIVND (reference sequence). The length of the CDR3 is 14 residues. Written as DNA, the CDR3 is TGTGCCAGTAGTATGGGCCCGAAGCGGGAAAAACTGTTTTTT. This codes for CASSMGPKREKLFF.

In nucleotides, the CDR3 is TGTGCCAGCAGCCAACAGGGGACAAGCAATCAGCCCCAGCATTTT. Translation gives CASSQQGTSNQPQHF. The chain is built from TRBV3-1 (or the pseudogene TRBV3-2) and TRBJ1-5; D may be TRBD1 (6 bases). Germline V gene lookup returns CDR1 LGHDT and CDR2 YNNKEL (reference sequence). The CDR3 is made up of 15 amino acids. V was trimmed by 2 bases and J by 1 base, leaving 9 bases between them.

The rearrangement links TRBV7-9 to TRBJ1-4; D remains ambiguous. The CDR3 runs 12 residues. Germline lookup yields CDR1 SEHNR and CDR2 FQNEAQ (reference sequence). The V gene lost 6 bases and the J gene lost 6 bases, with 8 bases spanning the gap. CDR3 region: CASSNRDEKLFF. Written as DNA, the CDR3 is TGTGCCAGCAGTAACAGAGATGAAAAACTGTTTTTT.

The genes are TRBV27 and TRBJ2-7; D perhaps matches TRBD1 (6 bases). The V and J ends lost 8 bases and 6 bases respectively, with 23 bases between them. CDR3 length: 15 residues. Germline assignment: CDR1 MNHEY and CDR2 SMNVEV (reference sequence). CDR3 nucleotides: TGTGCCAGCCGAGGCAGGGGCGCCAATGTTGGCGAGCAGTACGTC. It translates to CASRGRGANVGEQYV.

The count of this clone is one. Additional DNA sequences in this sample encode the identical CDR3. DNA of the CDR3: TGTGCCAGCAGCCCCCGACAGGGCAAAAACATTCAGTACTTC. Translating it yields CASSPRQGKNIQYF. The gene calls are TRBV7-2 and TRBJ2-4, with 7 positions matching TRBD1. This CDR3 region has 14 residues. Losses at the gene ends were 5 bases for V and 3 bases for J; bases not matched to a gene: 4. The V gene's germline CDR1 is SGHTA and CDR2 FQGNSA.

This clone was seen more than once but under ten times. The chain couples TRBV12-3 or TRBV12-4 to TRBJ1-6, with TRBD1 matching 7 bases. Unmatched junction bases numbered 8, after V lost 11 bases and J lost 7 bases. The length of the CDR3 is 13 residues. CDR3 sequence: CAVAGQLNSPLHF. CDR3 in DNA: TGTGCCGTAGCGGGACAGCTAAATTCACCCCTCCACTTT.

The CDR3 DNA reads TGCAGTGCAAGGACAGCGTATGGCTACACCTTC. Amino acid sequence: CSARTAYGYTF. The J gene is TRBJ1-2, the V gene TRBV20-1; D perhaps matches TRBD1 (6 bases). The CDR3 extends over 11 amino acids. Germline V gene lookup returns CDR1 DFQATT and CDR2 SNEGSKA (reference sequence). The germline V and J ends were trimmed by 6 bases and 5 bases, with 10 bases remaining between them.

The CDR3 region has the DNA TGCGCCAGCACCGCTGCCGGGGGAGGACTAGCGGGAGTCTCCGGGGAGCTGTTTTTT. It is translated as CASTAAGGGLAGVSGELFF. The chain links TRBV4-3 to TRBJ2-2; TRBD2 matches at 13 bases. V was clipped by 7 bases and J by 6 bases; unmatched bases: 17. The CDR3 extends over 19 amino acids. Germline V gives CDR1 LGHNA, CDR2 YSLEER.

This chain links TRBV11-2 with TRBJ1-4; D remains ambiguous. Germline-derived CDR1 and CDR2 are SGHAT and FQNNGV. The CDR3 spans 13 residues. Trimming removed 5 bases from V and 7 bases from J, with 11 bases in between. DNA for the CDR3: TGTGCCAGCAGCCATCGACTCGGTGAAAAACTGTTTTTT. This encodes CASSHRLGEKLFF. The complete variable domain, with remaining parts taken from reference TRBV11-2 and TRBJ1-4, reads EAGVAQSPRYKIIEKRQSVAFWCNPISGHATLYWYQQILGQGPKLLIQFQNNGVVDDSQLPKDRFSAERLKGVDSTLKIQPAKLEDSAVYLCASSHRLGEKLFFGSGTQLSVL.

The rearrangement links TRBV2 to TRBJ2-1; 12 bases are shared with TRBD2. CDR1 is SNHLY and CDR2 is FYNNEI in the germline V gene. The CDR3 is 15 residues long. V was pared by 8 bases and J by 7 bases, with 9 bases of the junction left unmatched. The CDR3 DNA reads TGTGCCAGCGATGTTGGACTAGCGGGATCGAATGAGCAGTTCTTC. This sequence encodes CASDVGLAGSNEQFF.

This clone was picked up a small number of times. The chain recombines TRBV27 with TRBJ2-1, with 7 nucleotides matching TRBD1. The CDR3 is 14 residues long. CDR1 MNHEY and CDR2 SMNVEV come from the germline V gene (reference sequence). With 6 bases clipped from V and 5 bases from J, the junction kept 7 bases outside the gene matches. The CDR3: CASRIRTGDNEQFF. The CDR3 DNA is TGTGCCAGCAGGATAAGGACAGGTGACAATGAGCAGTTCTTC.